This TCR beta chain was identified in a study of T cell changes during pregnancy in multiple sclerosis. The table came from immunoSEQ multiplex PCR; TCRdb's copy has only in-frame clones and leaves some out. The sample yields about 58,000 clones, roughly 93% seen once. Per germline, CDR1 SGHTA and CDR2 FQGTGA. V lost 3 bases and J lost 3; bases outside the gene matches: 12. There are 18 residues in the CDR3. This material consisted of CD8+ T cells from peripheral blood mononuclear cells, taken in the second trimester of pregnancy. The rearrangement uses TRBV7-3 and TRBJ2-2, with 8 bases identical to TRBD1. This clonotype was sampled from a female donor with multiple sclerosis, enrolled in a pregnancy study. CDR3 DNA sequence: TGTGCCAGCAGCTTCTCGAGGTGGGACAGGATAGACACCGGGGAGCTGTTTTTT. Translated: CASSFSRWDRIDTGELFF.